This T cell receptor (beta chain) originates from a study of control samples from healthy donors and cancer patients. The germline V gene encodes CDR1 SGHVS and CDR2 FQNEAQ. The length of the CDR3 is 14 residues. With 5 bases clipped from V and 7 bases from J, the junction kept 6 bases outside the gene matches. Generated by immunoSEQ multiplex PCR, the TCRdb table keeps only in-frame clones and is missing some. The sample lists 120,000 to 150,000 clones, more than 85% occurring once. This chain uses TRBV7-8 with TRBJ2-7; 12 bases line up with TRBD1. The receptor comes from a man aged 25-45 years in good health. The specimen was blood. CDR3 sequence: CASSPGQGAREQYF. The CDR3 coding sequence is TGTGCCAGCAGCCCGGGACAGGGGGCGCGTGAGCAGTACTTC.